There are a few counts of the clone carrying this TCR beta chain. This entry belongs to a study of T cells in Graves' hyperthyroidism and ophthalmopathy. This CDR3 has 14 residues. Germline values: CDR1 SEHNR, CDR2 FQNEAQ (reference sequence). Trimming shortened V by 5 bases and J by 6 bases, and 17 bases separated the two germline ends. Amplified TCR beta CDR3 regions came from RNA transcripts. RT-PCR in the first round (using the HTBI primer set) targeted the TCR CDR3. TCRdb ran MiXCR on the multiplex PCR reads and lists one entry per CDR3 protein. The repertoire holds under 400,000 distinct CDR3 sequences, with approximately 15% as singletons.

The chain combines TRBV7-9 with TRBJ2-7, with D possibly TRBD2 on 6 matching bases. This sequence originates from a woman aged 60 to 75 with Graves' hyperthyroidism. Source material: blood. The CDR3 coding sequence is TGTGCCAGCAGCCTGGGCTGGGGGGAGGTCGAGCAGTACTTC. Translated, it gives CASSLGWGEVEQYF.